These 27 T cell receptor beta chains came from one sample sequenced in a study of blood T cell repertoires in COVID-19. Repertoires were generated with immunoSEQ multiplex PCR, while TCRdb's copy carries only in-frame clones and drops some. In the table there are about 220,000 clones, roughly 80% of which are singletons. Sequenced material: peripheral blood. The receptors derive from a woman in her 70s with COVID-19, enrolled during active disease.

This clone was seen only a few times. The rearrangement uses TRBV5-1 and TRBJ1-4; TRBD1 matches 9 bases. The CDR3 is made up of 16 amino acids. Germline V CDR1 and CDR2: SGHRS, YFSETQ. Unmatched junction bases numbered 9, after V lost 1 base and J lost 8 bases. This CDR3 is CASSLMPRDREEKLFF. CDR3 bases: TGCGCCAGCAGCTTGATGCCCCGGGACAGGGAGGAAAAACTGTTTTTT.

This clone has only a few counts. This chain links TRBV29-1 with TRBJ2-7, with TRBD1 identical over 8 bases. V gave up 7 bases and J gave up 1 base; unmatched junction bases: 15. The germline CDR1 and CDR2 sequences are SQVTM and ANQGSEA. The CDR3 is 16 amino acids. The CDR3 coding sequence is TGCAGCGAAATAACCCTGACAGGGGACGGTTCCTACGAGCAGTACTTC. Protein sequence: CSEITLTGDGSYEQYF.

The V gene is TRBV6-5, the J gene TRBJ2-7, with 11 bases that match TRBD2. Germline V gene data show CDR1 as MNHEY and CDR2 as SVGAGI. With 6 bases clipped from V and 2 bases from J, the junction kept 6 bases outside the gene matches. The CDR3 contains 15 residues. Here the CDR3 DNA reads TGTGCCAGCAGCCGGGGACTAGCGGTTGCCTACGAGCAGTACTTC. Translation: CASSRGLAVAYEQYF.

CDR3 amino acids: CASSLRAGAHHYNEQFF. The CDR3 coding sequence is TGTGCCAGCAGTTTAAGGGCGGGAGCACACCACTACAATGAGCAGTTCTTC. The chain links TRBV27 to TRBJ2-1; TRBD2 matches 7 bases. Germline trimming cut 2 bases from V and 3 bases from J; bases unmatched to any gene: 10. The V gene's germline CDR1 is MNHEY and CDR2 SMNVEV (reference sequence). The CDR3 covers 17 residues.

The chain couples TRBV24-1 to TRBJ1-2, with D perhaps matching TRBD1 (6 bases). Germline CDR1 is KGHDR and CDR2 is SFDVKD. The CDR3 extends over 15 amino acids. The V and J ends lost 3 bases and 4 bases respectively, with 14 bases between them. The CDR3 DNA is TGTGCCACCAGTGATACCAGGACAGTCCCCTATGGCTACACCTTC. Protein product: CATSDTRTVPYGYTF.

CDR3: CASSLGATGVRETQYF. The CDR3 DNA follows: TGTGCCAGCAGCTTAGGCGCAACAGGGGTTAGAGAGACCCAGTACTTC. V is TRBV11-2 and J is TRBJ2-5; 7 positions agree with TRBD1. The CDR3 consists of 16 residues. The junction had 9 bases not matched to a gene; V was cut back by 1 base and J by 4 bases. The germline CDR1 and CDR2 sequences are SGHAT and FQNNGV.

This rearrangement joins TRBV30 to TRBJ1-2; D might be TRBD1 (5 bases). The CDR3 spans 15 residues. Germline V CDR1 and CDR2: GTSNPN, SVGIG (reference sequence). V was cut by 4 bases and J by 6 bases, with 21 bases left in between. For the CDR3, the DNA is TGTGCCTGGATCCCCCCCGCAAGGGGATTCAATGGCTACACCTTC. Translating gives CAWIPPARGFNGYTF.

CDR3 in DNA: TGTGCCAGCAGCACGGGACTAGCGGGAACAGGTGAGCAGTTCTTC. Translation: CASSTGLAGTGEQFF. The chain joins TRBV7-2 to TRBJ2-1, with TRBD2 matching 13 bases. V shed 5 bases, J shed 9 bases, and the junction held 7 bases outside the gene matches. CDR3 length: 15 residues. Per the germline V gene, CDR1 is SGHTA and CDR2 is FQGNSA. Using reference TRBV7-2 and TRBJ2-1 for the parts outside the CDR3, the full variable domain is GAGVSQSPSNKVTEKGKDVELRCDPISGHTALYWYRQSLGQGLEFLIYFQGNSAPDKSGLPSDRFSAERTGGSVSTLTIQRTQQEDSAVYLCASSTGLAGTGEQFFGPGTRLTVL.

The chain links TRBV27 to TRBJ2-7; D uncertain. V was shortened by 0 bases and J by 7 bases, with 10 bases between the two germline ends. CDR1 and CDR2 from the germline V gene are MNHEY and SMNVEV (reference sequence). The CDR3 is 13 amino acids. The CDR3 loop is CASSLSPDWEQYF. The CDR3 DNA is TGTGCCAGCAGTTTATCGCCCGACTGGGAGCAGTACTTC.

This clone was seen a handful of times. The V and J genes are TRBV12-3 or TRBV12-4 and TRBJ1-6; D gene ambiguous. The CDR3 contains 12 residues. Trimming took 1 base from V and 9 from J, leaving 4 bases between them. CDR3 sequence reads: CASSLGSSPLHF. The CDR3 DNA reads TGTGCCAGCAGTTTAGGCAGTTCACCCCTCCACTTT.

J is TRBJ2-3 and V is TRBV4-3; TRBD2 agrees at 8 bases. The CDR3 runs to 17 residues. CDR1 LGHNA and CDR2 YSLEER come from the germline V gene. V shed 5 bases, J shed 2 bases, and the junction held 12 bases outside the gene matches. CDR3 in amino acids: CASSSRPSGRPTDTQYF. In nucleotides, the CDR3 is TGCGCCAGCAGCTCACGGCCCAGCGGGAGACCCACAGATACGCAGTATTTT.

The V call is TRBV18, the J call TRBJ1-1; TRBD1 agrees at 11 bases. The CDR3 has 17 amino acids. The V segment lost 3 bases and the J segment 4 bases; nucleotides outside the gene matches: 10. Per germline, CDR1 KGHSH and CDR2 LQKENI. CDR3 region: CASSPEMRTGGRTEAFF. CDR3 DNA: TGTGCCAGCTCACCTGAGATGAGGACAGGGGGCCGCACTGAAGCTTTCTTT.

The rearrangement joins TRBV3-1 (or the pseudogene TRBV3-2) to TRBJ1-2, with 8 bases aligning to TRBD1. This CDR3 contains 16 residues. V shed 4 bases, J shed 2 bases, and the junction held 9 bases outside the gene matches. The germline CDR1 and CDR2 sequences are LGHDT and YNNKEL (reference sequence). CDR3 bases: TGTGCCAGCAGCCGTACTCAGGGGGCGAGGAACTATGGCTACACCTTC. It encodes CASSRTQGARNYGYTF.

The sample holds a few counts of this clone. The chain is built from TRBV6-1 and TRBJ1-5, with TRBD1 as a possible D gene (6 bases). The germline CDR1 and CDR2 sequences are MNHNS and SASEGT. The CDR3 is 19 residues long. Deletions cut 3 bases from V and 0 bases from J, with 21 bases between. CDR3 protein: CASSESRLQGFYSNQPQHF. Here the CDR3 DNA reads TGTGCCAGCAGTGAGTCCCGACTACAGGGTTTCTATAGCAATCAGCCCCAGCATTTT.

The gene calls are TRBV24-1 and TRBJ1-6; the match to TRBD1 covers 8 bases. Trimming cost V 4 bases and J 7 bases; bases outside gene matches: 2. The germline V gene encodes CDR1 KGHDR and CDR2 SFDVKD. This CDR3 is built from 14 residues. CDR3 residues: CATSDRQGNSPLHF. CDR3 nucleotide sequence: TGTGCCACCAGTGACCGACAGGGGAATTCACCCCTCCACTTT.

The chain employs TRBV13 and TRBJ1-3; 12 bases line up with TRBD1. Per germline, CDR1 PRHDT and CDR2 FYEKMQ (reference sequence). This CDR3 is built from 16 residues. J gave up 4 bases and V 5 bases, and 6 bases lay outside the gene matches. The chain's CDR3 is CASSPGQGALGNTIYF. The CDR3, as DNA: TGTGCCAGCAGCCCGGGACAGGGGGCGCTGGGAAACACCATATATTTT.

The J gene is TRBJ1-1, the V gene TRBV27; D might be TRBD1 (6 bases). Germline assignment: CDR1 MNHEY and CDR2 SMNVEV (reference sequence). The V end was cut by 4 bases, the J end by 7 bases, with 13 bases between. The CDR3 consists of 13 residues. CDR3 DNA: TGTGCCAGCAGTTGGGGGGGCGCTTATGAAGCTTTCTTT. The encoded protein is CASSWGGAYEAFF.

The rearrangement links TRBV27 to TRBJ2-7; 7 bases fit TRBD1. The CDR3 contains 14 residues. J was trimmed by 7 bases and V by 7 bases; bases with no gene match: 13. Germline assignment: CDR1 MNHEY and CDR2 SMNVEV (reference sequence). The CDR3 DNA sequence: TGTGCCAGCATCGGAGCGGACAGGCTCGGGGAGCAGTACTTC. Translation gives CASIGADRLGEQYF.

The chain uses TRBV7-8 and TRBJ2-1; D call uncertain. The germline V gene has CDR1 SGHVS and CDR2 FQNEAQ. V shed 5 bases and J shed 2 bases, with 4 bases lying between them. This CDR3 contains 12 residues. The CDR3 spells CASSPAYNEQFF. DNA of the CDR3: TGTGCCAGCAGCCCCGCCTACAATGAGCAGTTCTTC.

The chain has TRBV7-3 and TRBJ2-1, with D maybe TRBD1 (6 bases). Germline lookup yields CDR1 SGHTA and CDR2 FQGTGA. The CDR3 length is 15 residues. Trimming pared 4 bases from V and 6 bases from J, leaving 16 bases between. CDR3 sequence reads: CASSSTGTVVNEQFF. The CDR3 DNA reads as TGTGCCAGCAGCTCCACAGGGACGGTTGTCAATGAGCAGTTCTTC.

This clone came up a few times. The chain carries TRBV9 and TRBJ2-2; 8 bases are a match to TRBD2. V lost 4 bases, J lost 15 bases, and 8 bases stayed unmatched. The germline V gene has CDR1 SGDLS and CDR2 YYNGEE. The CDR3 has 12 amino acids. The CDR3 protein is CASSLRGGLLFF. CDR3 sequence (DNA): TGTGCCAGCAGCCTCCGGGGGGGGCTTTTGTTTTTT.

This clone was seen just once. The chain is built from TRBV6-4 and TRBJ1-2; D not certain. V was trimmed by 8 bases and J by 5 bases, leaving 12 bases between them. The CDR3 runs to 12 residues. The V gene's germline CDR1 is MRHNA and CDR2 SNTAGT. CDR3 in amino acids: CASRDAGYGYTF. CDR3 nucleotides: TGTGCCAGCCGAGATGCAGGATATGGCTACACCTTC.

V and J are TRBV2 and TRBJ1-5; 9 bases match TRBD1. Germline CDR1 and CDR2: SNHLY and FYNNEI. Trimming took 4 bases from V and 3 from J; bases not matched to a gene: 4. There are 15 residues in the CDR3. The CDR3 DNA follows: TGTGCCAGCAGTGGCAGGACAGGGGTCAATCAGCCCCAGCATTTT. The encoded protein is CASSGRTGVNQPQHF.

The chain recombines TRBV6-6 with TRBJ2-1; D call uncertain. Trimming pared 5 bases from V and 4 bases from J, leaving 9 bases between. The CDR3 has 13 residues. Germline loops: CDR1 MNHNY, CDR2 SVGAGI (reference sequence). CDR3 nucleotide sequence: TGTGCCAGCAGTGCAACTTTATACAATGAGCAGTTCTTC. It encodes CASSATLYNEQFF.

The rearrangement links TRBV7-8 to TRBJ2-2; possible D gene TRBD1, 7 bases. V gave up 6 bases and J gave up 3 bases, with 17 bases separating them. The germline CDR1 and CDR2 sequences are SGHVS and FQNEAQ. The CDR3 is made up of 16 amino acids. CDR3 DNA sequence: TGTGCCAGCAGACGTGGGGGGACAGACTACACCGGGGAGCTGTTTTTT. Its translation: CASRRGGTDYTGELFF.

The chain carries TRBV7-2 and TRBJ2-7; 9 nucleotides agree with TRBD2. The CDR3 spans 17 residues. The V and J ends lost 1 base and 2 bases, in that order; junction bases with no gene match: 9. Germline V gene data show CDR1 as SGHTA and CDR2 as FQGNSA. The CDR3 DNA reads as TGTGCCAGCAGCTTAGAAGGATGGCGGGAGGGAGCCTACGAGCAGTACTTC. Encoded protein: CASSLEGWREGAYEQYF.

The sample holds one count of this clone. The chain is built from TRBV29-1 and TRBJ1-5; a possible D gene is TRBD1 (5 bases). V gave up 7 bases and J gave up 4 bases, with 11 bases separating them. Germline lookup yields CDR1 SQVTM and CDR2 ANQGSEA. The CDR3 loop spans 12 amino acids. Written as DNA, the CDR3 is TGCAGCGCCTTGGAGGGGAATCAGCCCCAGCATTTT. It is translated as CSALEGNQPQHF.